This entry is about one T cell receptor beta chain. Its target is not known. The data originate from a study of blood T cells in healthy people across ages. Overall study results and limits: Diversity estimates drawn from one million T cells were deemed underestimates.

Total RNA extracted from each sample amounted to at least 6 micrograms. Then a second PCR, running about 6 to 11 cycles, was carried out with a sample-barcoded 5' primer and a J-beta primer mix. Unique molecular identifiers of 12 random nucleotides labeled each cDNA. All samples gave at least 2.5 million CDR3-containing paired-end reads. TCRdb ran MiXCR on the 5' RACE reads and lists one entry per CDR3 protein. The table has around 710,000 distinct CDR3 sequences, about 42% seen once; the top ten hold 20% to 25%. This CDR3 contains 13 residues. In germline, CDR1 is SGHVS, CDR2 FNYEAQ. The V gene lost 0 bases and the J gene lost 6 bases, with 6 bases spanning the gap.

The chain joins TRBV7-6 to TRBJ2-1, with D unclear. This clonotype originated in a woman between 55 and 75 years old in good health. The sequencing sample was made of blood. CDR3 DNA: TGTGCCAGCAGCTTAGCGAACCCCAATGAGCAGTTCTTC. It encodes CASSLANPNEQFF.